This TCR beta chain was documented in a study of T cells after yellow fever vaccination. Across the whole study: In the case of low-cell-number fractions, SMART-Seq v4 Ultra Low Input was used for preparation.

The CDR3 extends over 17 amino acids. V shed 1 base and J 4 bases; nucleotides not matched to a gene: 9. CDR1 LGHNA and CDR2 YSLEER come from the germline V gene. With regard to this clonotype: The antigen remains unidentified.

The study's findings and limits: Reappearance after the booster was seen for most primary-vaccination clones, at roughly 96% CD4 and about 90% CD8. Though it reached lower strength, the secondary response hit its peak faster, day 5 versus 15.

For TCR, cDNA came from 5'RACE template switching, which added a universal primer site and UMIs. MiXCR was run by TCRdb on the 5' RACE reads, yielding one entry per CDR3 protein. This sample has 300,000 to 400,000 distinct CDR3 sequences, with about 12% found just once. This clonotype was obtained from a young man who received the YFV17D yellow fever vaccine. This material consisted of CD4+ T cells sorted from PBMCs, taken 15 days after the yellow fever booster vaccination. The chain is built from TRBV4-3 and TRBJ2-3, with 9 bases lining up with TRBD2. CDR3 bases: TGCGCCAGCAGCCAAGGGCGGCTAGCGGGAAATTCAGATACGCAGTATTTT. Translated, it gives CASSQGRLAGNSDTQYF.